This T cell receptor (beta chain) was sequenced for a study of blood T cell repertoires in COVID-19. Overall study: Collection of acute and convalescent COVID-19 samples took place in the United States, Italy and Spain. PBMCs, B-cell-depleted T cells, or T cells were the source of the cDNA or gDNA that made up the material.

Profiled with immunoSEQ multiplex PCR; TCRdb holds only in-frame clones, not every one. The sample has 250,000 or so clones, around 86% seen once. The clonotype originates from a man of 80 years or more with acute or convalescent COVID-19. Sequenced input: peripheral blood.

This CDR3 reads CASSFLSGGTIGTDTQYF. The CDR3 DNA reads TGCGCCAGCAGCTTCCTTAGCGGGGGGACAATCGGCACAGATACGCAGTATTTT. The chain couples TRBV5-1 to TRBJ2-3, with 10 bases lining up with TRBD2. The CDR3 loop spans 18 amino acids. The V segment lost 2 bases and the J segment 1 base; nucleotides outside the gene matches: 10. In germline, CDR1 is SGHRS, CDR2 YFSETQ.